This is a list of T cell receptor beta chains from one sample in a study of blood T cell repertoires in COVID-19. The assay was immunoSEQ multiplex PCR, and TCRdb's table has in-frame clones only and misses some. The table shows 14,000 or so clones, with roughly nine tenths occurring only once. The specimen sequenced was peripheral blood. Receptors were obtained from a man in his forties or fifties with active COVID-19. Both conserved end residues are part of each CDR3. The D gene is left open where the match is weak. Part of the rows lack a size; the others show once, few, many or a class for expanded clones.

V	size	J	D	CDR3	DNA
TRBV6-6	.	TRBJ1-4	.	CASSYGGGEKLFF	TGTGCCAGCAGTTACGGGGGGGGAGAAAAACTGTTTTTT
TRBV3-1/TRBV3-2	.	TRBJ2-3	TRBD2	CASSPTSGRGTQYF	TGTGCCAGCAGCCCGACTAGCGGGAGGGGTACGCAGTATTTT
TRBV19	.	TRBJ2-2	.	CASRPDRVNTGELFF	TGTGCCAGTAGACCCGACAGAGTGAACACCGGGGAGCTGTTTTTT
TRBV4-3	.	TRBJ2-7	TRBD2	CASSQGTSGRFYEQYF	TGCGCCAGCAGCCAAGGGACTAGCGGGAGGTTCTACGAGCAGTACTTC
TRBV28	.	TRBJ1-2	.	CASSLANSWGGYTF	TGTGCCAGCAGTCTAGCGAACAGCTGGGGCGGCTACACCTTC
TRBV3-1/TRBV3-2	few	TRBJ2-7	.	CASSQDPVNPPRSLSYEQYF	TGTGCCAGCAGCCAAGATCCTGTAAATCCCCCCCGGAGTCTCAGCTACGAGCAGTACTTC
TRBV7-9	.	TRBJ2-3	TRBD1	CASSAQGSTDTQYF	TGTGCCAGCAGCGCACAGGGGAGCACAGATACGCAGTATTTT
TRBV7-2	.	TRBJ1-6	.	CASSLGSQAKSSPLHF	TGTGCCAGCAGCTTAGGTTCGCAGGCAAAGAGTTCACCCCTCCACTTT
TRBV19	.	TRBJ1-3	TRBD1	CASMDRKGATGNTIYF	TGTGCCAGTATGGATCGGAAGGGGGCGACTGGAAACACCATATATTTT
TRBV19	.	TRBJ1-2	.	CASTLIGAASEGYTF	TGTGCCAGTACCCTAATAGGGGCGGCTTCGGAAGGCTACACCTTC
TRBV6-6	.	TRBJ2-7	TRBD1	CASSSPTGSEQYF	TGTGCCAGCAGCTCCCCGACAGGGTCCGAGCAGTACTTC
TRBV4-3	.	TRBJ1-4	.	CASSPRDNLNGKLFF	TGCGCCAGCAGCCCCAGGGACAACTTGAATGGAAAACTGTTTTTT
TRBV3-1/TRBV3-2	.	TRBJ1-1	.	CASSLHREGNTEAFF	TGTGCCAGCAGCCTGCACAGGGAGGGGAACACTGAAGCTTTCTTT
TRBV11-1	.	TRBJ2-2	.	CASSTDRRITGELFF	TGTGCCAGCAGCACGGACAGAAGAATCACCGGGGAGCTGTTTTTT
TRBV5-4	.	TRBJ1-6	.	CASSLPDRHSPLHF	TGTGCCAGCAGCTTACCCGACAGGCATTCACCCCTCCACTTT